Listed below are T cell receptor beta chains from one sample, sequenced in a study of CXCR3-negative and CXCR3-positive naive CD8 T cells. From the 5' RACE reads, TCRdb lists one entry per CDR3 protein and no DNA. This sample's table has 6,000 to 7,000 distinct CDR3 sequences. Sequenced material: naive CXCR3+ CD8+ T cells from blood. These TCRs come from a human donor in good health. Some clones in this sample may be carry-over from other donors' samples. CDR3s include the opening cysteine and the closing phenylalanine or tryptophan. Some rows mark clone size as missing; the rest say once, few, many or name a class of expanded clone.

j_call cdr3_length clone_size v_call cdr3_aa
TRBJ1-2 15 medium-sized TRBV12-3/TRBV12-4 CASTADRGLAYGYTF
TRBJ2-1 13 medium-sized TRBV29-1 CSGTLADYNEQFF
TRBJ1-2 14 medium-sized TRBV7-8 CASSSRPVGYGYTF
TRBJ2-1 12 . TRBV15 CATSTTPGEQFF
TRBJ1-2 16 medium-sized TRBV15 CATSREQGSLAYGYTF
TRBJ2-1 15 . TRBV13 CASSSGLGLYNEQFF
TRBJ2-7 13 . TRBV27 CASSLSVSYEQYF
TRBJ2-2 15 medium-sized TRBV13 CASSPLGAGGGELFF
TRBJ2-7 12 medium-sized TRBV28 CASSRDGYEQYF
TRBJ2-7 13 . TRBV27 CASRGLAGGEQYF
TRBJ2-3 16 medium-sized TRBV25-1 CASSDGTGRGADTQYF
TRBJ2-3 15 medium-sized TRBV9 CASSVAGGPTDTQYF
TRBJ1-1 13 . TRBV30 CAWSRQKNTEAFF
TRBJ1-1 15 . TRBV12-5 CASGLGEGRNTEAFF
TRBJ2-7 13 medium-sized TRBV20-1 CSANSLESYEQYF
TRBJ1-1 13 . TRBV7-9 CASSSAYGTTEAF
TRBJ2-1 19 . TRBV11-3 CASSPDGLAGVSSYNEQFF
TRBJ2-1 13 . TRBV20-1 CSVWTSGYNEQFF
TRBJ2-1 14 . TRBV27 CASSFGAGGYEQFF
TRBJ2-1 16 medium-sized TRBV5-1 CASSLVVAGEFNEQFF
TRBJ1-1 13 medium-sized TRBV9 CASSVEGRNEAFF
TRBJ2-7 14 . TRBV5-1 CSSSHISGSYEQYF
TRBJ1-1 18 medium-sized TRBV20-1 CSARPNPPGEGVLGEAFF
TRBJ1-5 14 . TRBV3-1 CASSPWEGNQPQHF
TRBJ2-1 14 medium-sized TRBV29-1 CSVDRSGSYNEQFF
TRBJ2-1 14 . TRBV15 CATSRDWDYNEQFF
TRBJ2-5 14 medium-sized TRBV13 CASSLGQGMETQYF
TRBJ1-2 13 medium-sized TRBV4-3 CASSQEKVSGYTF
TRBJ1-1 17 medium-sized TRBV7-9 CASSLAYQGAMNTEAFF
TRBJ2-1 17 medium-sized TRBV12-3/TRBV12-4 CASSLARGEGQGSEQFF
TRBJ2-1 15 medium-sized TRBV12-3/TRBV12-4 CASSLGGRGYNEQFF
TRBJ2-1 16 medium-sized TRBV25-1 CASSEGVGAHPDEQFF
TRBJ2-6 14 medium-sized TRBV3-1 CASSQETGANVLTF
TRBJ2-3 14 medium-sized TRBV6-6 CAGTEGGRTDTQYF
TRBJ2-1 19 medium-sized TRBV5-1 CASSSPGTSGRMGYNEQFF
TRBJ2-1 15 . TRBV19 CASSLDRGGGNEQFF
TRBJ1-1 14 . TRBV29-1 CSVEDPGKDTEAFF
TRBJ2-2 12 . TRBV6-6 CASSLGGEELFF
TRBJ2-1 17 medium-sized TRBV25-1 CASSESKPSGRTGEQFF
TRBJ2-1 16 medium-sized TRBV2 CASSEIPSGGFGEQFF
TRBJ2-1 16 . TRBV9 CASSAGTGSSYNEQFF
TRBJ2-3 11 . TRBV28 CASSWADTQYF
TRBJ2-5 13 . TRBV28 CASSFEQQETQYF
TRBJ2-1 12 . TRBV9 CASGLDLNEQFF
TRBJ1-1 16 . TRBV5-4 CASSDPNSGKNTEAFF
TRBJ2-1 14 medium-sized TRBV27 CASSAAGSHNEQFF
TRBJ1-5 14 medium-sized TRBV12-3/TRBV12-4 CASSFLVGNQPQHF
TRBJ2-1 14 . TRBV18 CASSPTSGRGEQFF
TRBJ2-4 15 medium-sized TRBV29-1 CSALGWGGNKNIQYF
TRBJ2-2 14 . TRBV29-1 CSVDEGLNTGELFF
TRBJ1-1 14 medium-sized TRBV27 CASSFRGLNAEAFF
TRBJ2-1 18 medium-sized TRBV21-1 CASSKMGSLAGERDEQFF
TRBJ2-1 16 medium-sized TRBV7-6 CASSLVGGGSYNEQFF
TRBJ1-3 14 medium-sized TRBV19 CASTGPYSGNTIYF
TRBJ2-2 15 . TRBV29-1 CSVEVPTGGTGELFF